The following is a T cell receptor beta chain sequence with its context. The data stem from a study of blood T cell repertoires in COVID-19. Study-wide background: There were acute and convalescent COVID-19 samples, and they came from the United States, Italy and Spain. T cells, B-cell-depleted T cells, or PBMCs supplied cDNA or gDNA.

Original methodology: Counts of nucleated cells, estimated from reference gene primer amplification, were obtained. Only in-frame clones appear in the TCRdb table, and some are missing; sequencing was by immunoSEQ multiplex PCR. The DNA was the basis for D and trimming; V, J and clone size are from that table. The sample holds approximately 88,000 clones, roughly 90% seen once. The receptor's source is a male donor with acute or convalescent COVID-19. The sample comprised peripheral blood.

The CDR3 DNA reads as TGTGCCACAGGGGGGTGGCACAAGGGCTTAGCGGTTTACCTCAATGAGCAGTTCTTC. Amino acids: CATGGWHKGLAVYLNEQFF. V gene TRBV27 combines with J gene TRBJ2-1, with a weak D call TRBD1 (7 bases). The CDR3 contains 19 residues. The germline V gene has CDR1 MNHEY and CDR2 SMNVEV (reference sequence). V was pared by 10 bases and J by 6 bases, with 34 bases between.